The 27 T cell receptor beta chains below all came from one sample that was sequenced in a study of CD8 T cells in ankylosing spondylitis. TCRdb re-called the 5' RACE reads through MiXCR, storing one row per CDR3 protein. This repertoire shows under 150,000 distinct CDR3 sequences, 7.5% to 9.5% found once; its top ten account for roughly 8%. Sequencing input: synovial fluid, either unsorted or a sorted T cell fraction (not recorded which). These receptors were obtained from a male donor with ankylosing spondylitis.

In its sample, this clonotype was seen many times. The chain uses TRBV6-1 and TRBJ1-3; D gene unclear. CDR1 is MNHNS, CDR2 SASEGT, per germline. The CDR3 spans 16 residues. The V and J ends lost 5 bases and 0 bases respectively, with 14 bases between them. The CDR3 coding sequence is TGTGCCAGCAGTCCCCGCCGACCATCCTCTGGAAACACCATATATTTT. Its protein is CASSPRRPSSGNTIYF.

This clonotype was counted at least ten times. DNA for the CDR3: TGTGCCAGCAGTACGACCCCGGTACGGGAGCAGTTCTTC. Its protein product is CASSTTPVREQFF. V is TRBV28 and J is TRBJ2-1; D is undetermined. V lost 5 bases to trimming and J lost 10 bases, with 15 bases between them. This CDR3 is 13 amino acids long. The germline V gene encodes CDR1 MDHEN and CDR2 SYDVKM. The full variable domain, its missing parts supplied by reference TRBV28 and TRBJ2-1, is DVKVTQSSRYLVKRTGEKVFLECVQDMDHENMFWYRQDPGLGLRLIYFSYDVKMKEKGDIPEGYSVSREKKERFSLILESASTNQTSMYLCASSTTPVREQFFGPGTRLTVL.

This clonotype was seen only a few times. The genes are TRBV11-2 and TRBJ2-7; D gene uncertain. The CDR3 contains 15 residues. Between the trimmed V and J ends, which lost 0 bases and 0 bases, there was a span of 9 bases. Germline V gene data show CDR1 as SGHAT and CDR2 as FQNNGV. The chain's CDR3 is CASSLDLWSSYEQYF. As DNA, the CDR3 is TGTGCCAGCAGCTTAGATCTGTGGAGCTCCTACGAGCAGTACTTC.

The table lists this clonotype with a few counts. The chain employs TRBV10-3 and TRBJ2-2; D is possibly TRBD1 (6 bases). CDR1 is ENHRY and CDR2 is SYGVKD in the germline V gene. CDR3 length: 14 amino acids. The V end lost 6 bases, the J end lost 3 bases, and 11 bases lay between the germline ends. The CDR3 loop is CAISPNRDTGELFF. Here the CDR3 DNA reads TGTGCCATCAGCCCTAACAGGGACACCGGGGAGCTGTTTTTT.

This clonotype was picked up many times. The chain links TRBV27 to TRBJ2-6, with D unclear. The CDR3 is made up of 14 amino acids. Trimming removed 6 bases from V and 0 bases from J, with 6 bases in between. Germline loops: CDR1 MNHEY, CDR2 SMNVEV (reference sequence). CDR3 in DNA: TGTGCCAGCAGGAACAGCTCTGGGGCCAACGTCCTGACTTTC. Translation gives CASRNSSGANVLTF.

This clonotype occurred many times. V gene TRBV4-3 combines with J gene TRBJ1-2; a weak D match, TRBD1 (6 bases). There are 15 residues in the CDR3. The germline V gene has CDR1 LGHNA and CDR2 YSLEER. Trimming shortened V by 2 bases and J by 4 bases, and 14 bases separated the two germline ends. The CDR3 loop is CASSQSAARGYGYTF. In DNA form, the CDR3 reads TGCGCCAGCAGCCAATCAGCGGCCAGGGGCTATGGCTACACCTTC.

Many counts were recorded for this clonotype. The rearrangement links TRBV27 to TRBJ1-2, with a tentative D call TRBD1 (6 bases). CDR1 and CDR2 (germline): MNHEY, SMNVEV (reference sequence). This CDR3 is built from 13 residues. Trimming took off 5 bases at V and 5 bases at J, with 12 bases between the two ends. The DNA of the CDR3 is TGTGCCAGCAGTGGATTACAGGGTTATGGCTACACCTTC. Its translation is CASSGLQGYGYTF.

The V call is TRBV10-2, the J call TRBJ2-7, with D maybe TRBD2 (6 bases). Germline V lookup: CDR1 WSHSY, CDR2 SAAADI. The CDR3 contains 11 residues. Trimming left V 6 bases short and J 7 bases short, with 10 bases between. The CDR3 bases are TGCGCCAGCAGAGTAGCGGAAGAGCAGTACTTC. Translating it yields CASRVAEEQYF.

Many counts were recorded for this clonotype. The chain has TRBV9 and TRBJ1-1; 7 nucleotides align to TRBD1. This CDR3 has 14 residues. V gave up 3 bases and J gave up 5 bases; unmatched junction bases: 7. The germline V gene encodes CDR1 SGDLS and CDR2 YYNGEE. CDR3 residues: CASSAAGTETEAFF. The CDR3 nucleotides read TGTGCCAGCAGCGCCGCCGGGACAGAGACTGAAGCTTTCTTT.

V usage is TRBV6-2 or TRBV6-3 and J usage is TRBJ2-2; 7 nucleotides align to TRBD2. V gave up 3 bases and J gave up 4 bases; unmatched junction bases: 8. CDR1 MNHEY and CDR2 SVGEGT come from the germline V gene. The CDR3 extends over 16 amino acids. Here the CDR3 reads CASSYLAVEGTGELFF. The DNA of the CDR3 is TGTGCCAGCAGTTATCTAGCGGTAGAGGGCACCGGGGAGCTGTTTTTT.

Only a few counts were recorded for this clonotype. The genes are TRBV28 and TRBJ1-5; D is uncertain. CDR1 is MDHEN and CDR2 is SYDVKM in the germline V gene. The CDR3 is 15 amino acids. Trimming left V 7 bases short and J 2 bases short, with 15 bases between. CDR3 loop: CASNVGVGGNQPQHF. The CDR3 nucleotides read TGTGCCAGCAACGTTGGTGTGGGTGGCAATCAGCCCCAGCATTTT.

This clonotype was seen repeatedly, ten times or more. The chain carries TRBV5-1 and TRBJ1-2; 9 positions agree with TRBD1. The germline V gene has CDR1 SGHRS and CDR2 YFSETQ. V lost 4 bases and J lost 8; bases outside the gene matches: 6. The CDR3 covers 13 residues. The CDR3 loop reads CASSLQGAEGYTF. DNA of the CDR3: TGCGCCAGCAGCCTACAGGGGGCCGAAGGCTACACCTTC.

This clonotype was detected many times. The CDR3 bases are TGTGCCAGCAGCTTGGTTGCGGGAGGGCCGAATGAGCAGTTCTTC. Translated, it gives CASSLVAGGPNEQFF. The chain combines TRBV5-4 with TRBJ2-1, with TRBD2 matching 9 bases. This CDR3 region has 15 residues. V shed 0 bases and J 7 bases; nucleotides not matched to a gene: 5. Germline lookup yields CDR1 SGHNT and CDR2 YYREEE (reference sequence).

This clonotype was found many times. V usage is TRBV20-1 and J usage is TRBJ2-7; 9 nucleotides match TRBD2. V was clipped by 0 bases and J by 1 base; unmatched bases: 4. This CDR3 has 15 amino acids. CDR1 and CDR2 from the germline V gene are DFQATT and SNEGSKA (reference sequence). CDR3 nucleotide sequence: TGCAGTGCTAGAGATCGTAGCGGGGGATCCTACGAGCAGTACTTC. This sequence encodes CSARDRSGGSYEQYF.

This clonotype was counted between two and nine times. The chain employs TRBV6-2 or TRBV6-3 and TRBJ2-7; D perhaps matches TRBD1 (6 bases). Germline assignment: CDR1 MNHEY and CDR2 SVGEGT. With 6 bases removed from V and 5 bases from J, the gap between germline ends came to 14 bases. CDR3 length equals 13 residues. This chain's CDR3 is CASRRDRIDEQYF. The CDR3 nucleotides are TGTGCCAGCAGACGAGACAGGATCGACGAGCAGTACTTC.

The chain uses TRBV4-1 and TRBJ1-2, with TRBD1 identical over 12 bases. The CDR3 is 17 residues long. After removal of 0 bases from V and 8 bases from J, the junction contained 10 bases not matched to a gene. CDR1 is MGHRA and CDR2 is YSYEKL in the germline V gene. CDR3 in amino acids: CASSQDTPGQGANGYTF. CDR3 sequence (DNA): TGCGCCAGCAGCCAAGATACTCCGGGACAGGGGGCGAACGGCTACACCTTC.

The CDR3 DNA follows: TGTGCCAGCAGCTTAGGGTGGGGGCTCTACGAGCAGTACTTC. It encodes CASSLGWGLYEQYF. This sequence joins TRBV7-9 and TRBJ2-7; a weak D match, TRBD1 (6 bases). Trimming left V 1 base short and J 3 bases short, with 10 bases between. Germline CDR1 SEHNR, CDR2 FQNEAQ (reference sequence). The CDR3 sequence is 14 residues long.

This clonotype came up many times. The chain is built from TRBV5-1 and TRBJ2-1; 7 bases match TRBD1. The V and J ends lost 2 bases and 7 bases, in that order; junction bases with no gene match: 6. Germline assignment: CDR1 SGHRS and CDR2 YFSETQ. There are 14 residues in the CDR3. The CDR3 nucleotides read TGCGCCAGCAGCTTTAGGGGGCAAGAGAATGAGCAGTTCTTC. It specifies CASSFRGQENEQFF.

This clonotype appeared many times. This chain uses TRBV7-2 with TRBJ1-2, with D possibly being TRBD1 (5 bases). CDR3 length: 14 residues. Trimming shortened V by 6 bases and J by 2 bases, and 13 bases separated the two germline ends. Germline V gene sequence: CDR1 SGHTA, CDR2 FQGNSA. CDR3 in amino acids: CASRSRALNYGYTF. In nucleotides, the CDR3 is TGTGCCAGCAGGAGCAGGGCCCTCAACTATGGCTACACCTTC.

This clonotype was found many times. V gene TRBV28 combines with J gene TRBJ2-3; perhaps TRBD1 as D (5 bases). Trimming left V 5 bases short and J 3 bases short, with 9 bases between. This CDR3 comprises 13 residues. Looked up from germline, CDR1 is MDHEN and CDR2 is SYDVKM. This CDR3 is CASSLRQTDTQYF. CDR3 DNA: TGTGCCAGCAGTCTTCGACAGACAGATACGCAGTATTTT.

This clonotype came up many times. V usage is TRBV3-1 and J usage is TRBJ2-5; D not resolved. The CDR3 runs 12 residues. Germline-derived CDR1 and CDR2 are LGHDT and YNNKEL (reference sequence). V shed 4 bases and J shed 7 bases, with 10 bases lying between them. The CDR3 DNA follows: TGTGCCAGCAGCCTCGAACCCGGGACCCAGTACTTC. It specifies CASSLEPGTQYF.

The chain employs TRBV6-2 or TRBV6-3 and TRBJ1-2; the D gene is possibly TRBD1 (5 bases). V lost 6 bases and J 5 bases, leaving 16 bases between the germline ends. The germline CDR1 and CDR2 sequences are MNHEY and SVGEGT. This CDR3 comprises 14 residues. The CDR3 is CASSRGPITYGYTF. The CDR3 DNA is TGTGCCAGCAGCCGGGGCCCAATAACATATGGCTACACCTTC.

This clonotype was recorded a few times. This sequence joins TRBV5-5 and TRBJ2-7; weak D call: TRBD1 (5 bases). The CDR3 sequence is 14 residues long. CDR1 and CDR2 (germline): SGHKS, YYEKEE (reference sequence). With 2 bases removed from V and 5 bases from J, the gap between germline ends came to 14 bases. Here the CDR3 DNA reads TGTGCCAGCAGCTTATATGGGGCAGGGAACGAGCAGTACTTC. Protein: CASSLYGAGNEQYF. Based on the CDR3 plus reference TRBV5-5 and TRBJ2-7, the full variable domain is DAGVTQSPTHLIKTRGQQVTLRCSPISGHKSVSWYQQVLGQGPQFIFQYYEKEERGRGNFPDRFSARQFPNYSSELNVNALLLGDSALYLCASSLYGAGNEQYFGPGTRLTVT.

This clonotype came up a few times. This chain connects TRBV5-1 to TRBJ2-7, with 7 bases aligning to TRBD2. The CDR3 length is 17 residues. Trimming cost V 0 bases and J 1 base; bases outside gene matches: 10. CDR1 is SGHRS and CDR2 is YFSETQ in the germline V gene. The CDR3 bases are TGCGCCAGCAGCTTGGAGGTGGCGGGAGACGGGTCCTACGAGCAGTACTTC. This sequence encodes CASSLEVAGDGSYEQYF. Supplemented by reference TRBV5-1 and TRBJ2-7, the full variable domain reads KAGVTQTPRYLIKTRGQQVTLSCSPISGHRSVSWYQQTPGQGLQFLFEYFSETQRNKGNFPGRFSGRQFSNSRSEMNVSTLELGDSALYLCASSLEVAGDGSYEQYFGPGTRLTVT.

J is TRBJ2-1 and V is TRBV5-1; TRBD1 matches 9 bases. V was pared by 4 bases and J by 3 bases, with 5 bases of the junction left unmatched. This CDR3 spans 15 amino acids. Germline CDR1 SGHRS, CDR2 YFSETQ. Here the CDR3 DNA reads TGCGCCAGCAGCCTGCGGACAGGGGACTACAATGAGCAGTTCTTC. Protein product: CASSLRTGDYNEQFF.

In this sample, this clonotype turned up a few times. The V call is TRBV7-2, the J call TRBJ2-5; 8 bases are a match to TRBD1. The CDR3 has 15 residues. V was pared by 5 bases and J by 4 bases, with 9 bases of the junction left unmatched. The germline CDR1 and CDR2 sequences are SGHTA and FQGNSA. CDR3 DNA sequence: TGTGCCAGCAGCCCTGGACAGGGCAGATCAGAGACCCAGTACTTC. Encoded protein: CASSPGQGRSETQYF.

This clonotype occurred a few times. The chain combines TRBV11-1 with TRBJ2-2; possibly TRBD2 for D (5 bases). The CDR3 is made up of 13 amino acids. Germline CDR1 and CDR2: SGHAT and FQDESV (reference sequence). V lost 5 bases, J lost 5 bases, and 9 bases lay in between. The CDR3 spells CASSHPGTGELFF. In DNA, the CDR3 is TGTGCCAGCAGCCATCCGGGAACCGGGGAGCTGTTTTTT.